This T cell receptor beta chain was captured by sequencing in a study of blood T cell repertoires in COVID-19. Per the study methods: Counts of nucleated cells, estimated from reference gene primer amplification, were obtained. Sequenced by immunoSEQ multiplex PCR; TCRdb stores in-frame clones only, minus some. That table supplies the V and J calls and clone size; D and trimming were determined from the DNA. The table lists roughly 60,000 clones, roughly three quarters of them singletons. The CDR3 runs to 14 residues. V was trimmed by 10 bases and J by 4 bases, leaving 19 bases between them. Germline CDR1 is MNHEY and CDR2 is SMNVEV (reference sequence).

The TCR originated in a human donor in a cohort sampled during active COVID-19. The genes are TRBV27 and TRBJ2-5, with TRBD2 as a possible D gene (6 bases). Sequencing input: peripheral blood. The CDR3 region is CATRRGRDRETQYF. DNA of the CDR3: TGTGCCACAAGGCGGGGACGTGACAGAGAGACCCAGTACTTC.